The 15 T cell receptor beta chains below come from one sample, sequenced in a study of graft-versus-host responses after intestinal transplantation. Sequencing used immunoSEQ multiplex PCR; TCRdb keeps in-frame clones, though not all of them. The sample has around 71,000 clones, roughly 92% seen once. The source was bone marrow, collected 734 days after intestinal transplantation. The origin of the receptors is a human patient who received an intestinal transplant, so some T cells may come from the graft donor.

The J gene is TRBJ2-5, the V gene TRBV11-2, with D uncertain. Germline V gives CDR1 SGHAT, CDR2 FQNNGV. The ends were cut back, 1 base at V and 2 bases at J, with 11 bases in the middle. The CDR3 sequence is 15 residues long. CDR3 nucleotides: TGTGCCAGCAGCTTAGGGCAGAGAAGACAAGAGACCCAGTACTTC. The encoded protein is CASSLGQRRQETQYF.

The chain joins TRBV10-1 to TRBJ1-1; 9 bases are a match to TRBD1. Germline V gives CDR1 WNHNN, CDR2 SYGVQD (reference sequence). V lost 6 bases and J lost 4; bases outside the gene matches: 6. The CDR3 runs to 14 residues. CDR3 in amino acids: CASRPTTGGTEAFF. CDR3 in DNA: TGCGCCAGCAGACCCACGACAGGGGGCACTGAAGCTTTCTTT.

The CDR3 reads CASSPLGGNPETQYF. In DNA form, the CDR3 reads TGCGCCAGCAGCCCCCTCGGGGGTAACCCAGAGACCCAGTACTTC. The chain has TRBV5-1 and TRBJ2-5; maybe TRBD2 (6 bases). The CDR3 loop spans 15 amino acids. V lost 4 bases, J lost 4 bases, and 17 bases lay in between. Looked up from germline, CDR1 is SGHRS and CDR2 is YFSETQ.

The chain carries TRBV9 and TRBJ1-2; 8 nucleotides agree with TRBD1. CDR1 SGDLS and CDR2 YYNGEE come from the germline V gene. The CDR3 loop spans 14 amino acids. The V segment lost 2 bases and the J segment 8 bases; nucleotides outside the gene matches: 8. The CDR3 sequence is CASSVDREVLGYTF. The CDR3 DNA sequence: TGTGCCAGCAGCGTGGACAGGGAGGTGCTGGGCTACACCTTC. Full variable domain (outside the CDR3, taken from reference TRBV9 and TRBJ1-2): DSGVTQTPKHLITATGQRVTLRCSPRSGDLSVYWYQQSLDQGLQFLIQYYNGEERAKGNILERFSAQQFPDLHSELNLSSLELGDSALYFCASSVDREVLGYTFGSGTRLTVV.

The chain joins TRBV6-6 to TRBJ2-2, with 10 positions matching TRBD2. V was clipped by 7 bases and J by 0 bases; unmatched bases: 2. Germline V lookup: CDR1 MNHNY, CDR2 SVGAGI (reference sequence). This CDR3 has 15 amino acids. The CDR3 sequence is CASTTSGTNTGELFF. The CDR3 DNA sequence: TGTGCCAGCACCACTAGCGGGACGAACACCGGGGAGCTGTTTTTT.

This clone came up a few times. The rearrangement joins TRBV7-9 to TRBJ2-2, with D unclear. The length of the CDR3 is 10 residues. Trimming left V 11 bases short and J 3 bases short, with 4 bases between. Germline CDR1 is SEHNR and CDR2 is FQNEAQ (reference sequence). The chain's CDR3 is CAFYTGELFF. The DNA of the CDR3 is TGTGCCTTCTACACCGGGGAGCTGTTTTTT. Supplemented by reference TRBV7-9 and TRBJ2-2, the full variable domain reads DTGVSQNPRHKITKRGQNVTFRCDPISEHNRLYWYRQTLGQGPEFLTYFQNEAQLEKSRLLSDRFSAERPKGSFSTLEIQRTEQGDSAMYLCAFYTGELFFGEGSRLTVL.

This clone came up once. This rearrangement joins TRBV7-9 to TRBJ2-1, with 9 bases identical to TRBD1. Germline values: CDR1 SEHNR, CDR2 FQNEAQ (reference sequence). The CDR3 spans 18 residues. The trim removed 5 bases at V and 2 bases at J, leaving 13 bases unmatched. The CDR3 DNA reads TGTGCCAGCAGCGGACCGGGACAGGGTTTATTCACCTACAATGAGCAGTTCTTC. Its protein is CASSGPGQGLFTYNEQFF.

This clone has a handful of counts. The chain is built from TRBV6-5 and TRBJ2-2; D is undetermined. In germline, CDR1 is MNHEY, CDR2 SVGAGI. Trimming removed 2 bases at V and 4 bases at J, with 5 bases between. The CDR3 has 13 residues. CDR3 sequence (DNA): TGTGCCAGCAGTTACCGACTCACCGGGGAGCTGTTTTTT. Protein: CASSYRLTGELFF.

This chain joins TRBV2 and TRBJ1-1; no clear D. This CDR3 has 13 amino acids. The germline V gene has CDR1 SNHLY and CDR2 FYNNEI. The germline V and J ends were trimmed by 2 bases and 1 base, with 5 bases remaining between them. CDR3 bases: TGTGCCAGCAGTGAATTGGAGAACACTGAAGCTTTCTTT. This codes for CASSELENTEAFF.

The V gene is TRBV4-2, the J gene TRBJ2-5; D possibly uses TRBD1 or TRBD2 (5 bases each). CDR1 and CDR2 (germline): LGHNA, YNFKEQ. Trimming removed 2 bases from V and 1 base from J, with 11 bases in between. The CDR3 runs 15 residues. The CDR3 region has the DNA TGTGCCAGCAGCCAATCTTCCGGGACCCAAGAGACCCAGTACTTC. This gives the protein CASSQSSGTQETQYF.

This rearrangement joins TRBV5-1 to TRBJ2-2; D call uncertain. Germline assignment: CDR1 SGHRS and CDR2 YFSETQ. Trimming took off 0 bases at V and 1 base at J, with 7 bases between the two ends. This CDR3 is 15 amino acids long. The CDR3 spells CASSLGPQNTGELFF. CDR3 DNA: TGCGCCAGCAGCTTGGGACCGCAGAACACCGGGGAGCTGTTTTTT.

The chain employs TRBV7-9 and TRBJ2-5; TRBD1 aligns across 10 bases. The J segment lost 4 bases and the V segment lost 3 bases, leaving 14 bases of the junction unmatched. Per the germline V gene, CDR1 is SEHNR and CDR2 is FQNEAQ (reference sequence). The CDR3 consists of 18 residues. DNA of the CDR3: TGTGCCAGCAGCTTTTATTTGGTGTGGGACAGGGGCGGAGAGACCCAGTACTTC. Protein sequence: CASSFYLVWDRGGETQYF.

This clone was observed a single time. The chain uses TRBV5-1 and TRBJ2-1; D call uncertain. Germline V gives CDR1 SGHRS, CDR2 YFSETQ. The CDR3 runs 13 residues. V shed 4 bases and J shed 8 bases, with 13 bases lying between them. CDR3 protein: CASSPRLLDEQFF. For the CDR3, the DNA is TGCGCCAGCAGCCCCCGGCTCCTGGATGAGCAGTTCTTC.

The rearrangement links TRBV4-1 to TRBJ1-1; TRBD1 aligns across 8 bases. CDR3 length equals 15 residues. J gave up 2 bases and V 4 bases, and 6 bases lay outside the gene matches. Germline V gene lookup returns CDR1 MGHRA and CDR2 YSYEKL. The CDR3 bases are TGCGCCAGCAGCCTTCCGGACAGGGAAAACACTGAAGCTTTCTTT. Protein product: CASSLPDRENTEAFF.

CDR3 bases: TGTGCCAGCAGTTTATCAGGGAAAGTTTACGAGCAGTACTTC. Translated, it gives CASSLSGKVYEQYF. The chain carries TRBV28 and TRBJ2-7; tentatively, D is TRBD1 (5 bases). Germline V gives CDR1 MDHEN, CDR2 SYDVKM. The V and J ends lost 1 base and 4 bases respectively, with 11 bases between them. The CDR3 loop spans 14 amino acids.